This T cell receptor beta chain was retrieved from a study of cytomegalovirus exposure and HLA in healthy donors. Study results and caveats: Cytomegalovirus-associated status was assigned to fewer than 200 TCR beta chains.

Primers included in the PCR were 60 Vbeta and 13 Jbeta primers. Sequenced by immunoSEQ multiplex PCR; TCRdb stores in-frame clones only, minus some. The profile shows about 120,000 clones, 81% of them singletons. To note about this clone: The antigen is unknown.

Germline V CDR1 and CDR2: LNHDA, SQIVND (reference sequence). Trimming removed 2 bases at V and 11 bases at J, with 15 bases between. This CDR3 comprises 13 residues. The V and J genes are TRBV19 and TRBJ2-5; weak D call: TRBD2 (7 bases). Specimen: PBMCs. The TCR sequence derives from a woman in her thirties in good health and CMV-seronegative. In nucleotides, the CDR3 is TGTGCCAGTAGTATACCAGGGGCGGGGGAGCAGTACTTC. This sequence encodes CASSIPGAGEQYF.